This TCR beta chain stems from a study of post-analysis software for immune sequencing data. Whole-study results and caveats: When patients were compared with controls, 4 or 5 TRBV segments were more frequent, TRBV5-6, TRBV5-1 and TRBV20-1 among them.

Regarding this clonotype: What it binds is not known.

The authors incorporated unique molecular identifiers into the TCR beta cDNA libraries. TCRdb processed the PCR reads anew with MiXCR; each CDR3 protein has one entry. The sample lists roughly 170,000 distinct CDR3 sequences, around 30% occurring once. This CDR3 is built from 15 residues. The sequenced sample consisted of blood. The source is a girl between 10 and 17 years old with multiple sclerosis. The chain carries TRBV21-1 and TRBJ1-2; TRBD1 is taken as the D call from the table, unchecked against the DNA. TRBV21-1 is labeled a pseudogene. CDR3 loop: CASRKDRGRNYGYTF. CDR3 nucleotide sequence: TGTGCCAGCCGTAAGGACAGGGGAAGGAACTATGGCTACACCTTC.